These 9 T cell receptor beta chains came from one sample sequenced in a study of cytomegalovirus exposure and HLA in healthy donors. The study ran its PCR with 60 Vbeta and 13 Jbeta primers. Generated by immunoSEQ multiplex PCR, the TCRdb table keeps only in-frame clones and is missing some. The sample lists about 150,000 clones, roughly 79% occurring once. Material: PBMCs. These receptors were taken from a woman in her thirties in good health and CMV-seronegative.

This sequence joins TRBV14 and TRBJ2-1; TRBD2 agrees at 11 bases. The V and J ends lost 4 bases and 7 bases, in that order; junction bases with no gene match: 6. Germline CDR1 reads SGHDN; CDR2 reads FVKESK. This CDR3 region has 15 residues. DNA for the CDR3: TGTGCCAGCAGCCCTACTAGCGGGGGTGGTAATGAGCAGTTCTTC. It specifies CASSPTSGGGNEQFF.

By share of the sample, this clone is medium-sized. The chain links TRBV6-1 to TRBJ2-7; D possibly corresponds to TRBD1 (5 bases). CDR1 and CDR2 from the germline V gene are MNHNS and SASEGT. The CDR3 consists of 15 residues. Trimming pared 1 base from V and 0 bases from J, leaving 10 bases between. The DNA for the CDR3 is TGTGCCAGCAGTGAAGGGCAGGGAAGCTCCTACGAGCAGTACTTC. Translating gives CASSEGQGSSYEQYF.

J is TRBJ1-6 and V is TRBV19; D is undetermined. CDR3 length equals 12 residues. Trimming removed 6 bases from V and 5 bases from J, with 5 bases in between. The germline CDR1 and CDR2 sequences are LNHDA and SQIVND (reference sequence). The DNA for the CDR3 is TGTGCCAGTAGACTGAATAATTCACCCCTCCACTTT. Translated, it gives CASRLNNSPLHF.

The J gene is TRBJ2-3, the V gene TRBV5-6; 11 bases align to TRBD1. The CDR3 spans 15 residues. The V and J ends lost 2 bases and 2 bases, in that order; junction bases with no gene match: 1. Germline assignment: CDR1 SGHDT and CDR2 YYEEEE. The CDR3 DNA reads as TGTGCCAGCAGCTTAGGACAGGGGGCCACAGATACGCAGTATTTT. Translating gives CASSLGQGATDTQYF.

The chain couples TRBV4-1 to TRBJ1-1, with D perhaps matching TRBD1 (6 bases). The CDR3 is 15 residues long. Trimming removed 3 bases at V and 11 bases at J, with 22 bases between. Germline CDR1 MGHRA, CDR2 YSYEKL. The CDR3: CASSQPRQGGGYAFF. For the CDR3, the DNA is TGCGCCAGCAGCCAGCCCCGACAAGGGGGGGGGTATGCTTTCTTT.

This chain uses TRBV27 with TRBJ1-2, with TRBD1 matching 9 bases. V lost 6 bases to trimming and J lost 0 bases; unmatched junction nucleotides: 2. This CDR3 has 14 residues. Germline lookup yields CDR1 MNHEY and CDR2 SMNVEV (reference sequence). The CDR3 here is CASSRQGANYGYTF. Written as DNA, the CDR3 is TGTGCCAGCAGCAGACAGGGGGCTAACTATGGCTACACCTTC.

This CDR3 reads CASSPPPGQGSKNYGYTF. CDR3 DNA sequence: TGCGCCAGCAGCCCTCCTCCGGGACAGGGGTCGAAAAACTATGGCTACACCTTC. The chain links TRBV5-1 to TRBJ1-2; TRBD1 agrees at 10 bases. Germline CDR1 is SGHRS and CDR2 is YFSETQ. The CDR3 runs 18 residues. V gave up 4 bases and J gave up 2 bases; unmatched junction bases: 14.

As DNA, the CDR3 is TGTGCCGTTCGGACAGGGAATAACTATGGCTACACCTTC. Protein: CAVRTGNNYGYTF. This chain links TRBV19 with TRBJ1-2, with 8 bases identical to TRBD1. The CDR3 totals 13 residues. The germline gives CDR1 LNHDA, CDR2 SQIVND (reference sequence). Trimming took 11 bases from V and 1 from J; bases not matched to a gene: 6.

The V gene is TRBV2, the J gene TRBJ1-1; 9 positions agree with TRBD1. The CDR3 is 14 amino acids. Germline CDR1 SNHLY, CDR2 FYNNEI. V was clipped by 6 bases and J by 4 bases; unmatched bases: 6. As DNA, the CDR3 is TGTGCCAGCAGAGCTGGACAGGGGATCACTGAAGCTTTCTTT. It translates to CASRAGQGITEAFF. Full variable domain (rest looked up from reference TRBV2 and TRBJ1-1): EPEVTQTPSHQVTQMGQEVILRCVPISNHLYFYWYRQILGQKVEFLVSFYNNEISEKSEIFDDQFSVERPDGSNFTLKIRSTKLEDSAMYFCASRAGQGITEAFFGQGTRLTVV.